Below, 28 T cell receptor beta chains from the same sample are listed, as sequenced in a study of T cell responses to AZD1222 COVID-19 vaccine. Clones were sequenced by immunoSEQ multiplex PCR, and TCRdb holds only the in-frame ones, with some missing. The table lists tens of thousands of clones, roughly nine tenths of them singletons, with 3.1% in the top ten. This specimen consisted of peripheral blood, obtained 28 days after the second AZD1222 dose. The receptor set was obtained from an adult who received the AZD1222 COVID-19 vaccine.

In DNA, the CDR3 is TGTGCCATCAGTGGAGGAAATAGCGGGGGGTCTCTGCGCTACGAGCAGTACTTC. Translation: CAISGGNSGGSLRYEQYF. The chain combines TRBV10-3 with TRBJ2-7, with 10 nucleotides matching TRBD2. This CDR3 region has 18 residues. In germline, CDR1 is ENHRY, CDR2 SYGVKD. V trimming: 4 bases; J trimming: 3 bases; junction bases outside the gene matches: 15.

The rearrangement joins TRBV30 to TRBJ2-3; possible D gene TRBD1, 6 bases. Per germline, CDR1 GTSNPN and CDR2 SVGIG (reference sequence). The ends were cut back, 1 base at V and 4 bases at J, with 12 bases in the middle. The CDR3 has 14 amino acids. For the CDR3, the DNA is TGTGCCTGGAGTGCGAGGGGGTTGGCAGATACGCAGTATTTT. Its protein is CAWSARGLADTQYF.

The chain employs TRBV28 and TRBJ2-7; D possibly uses TRBD1 or TRBD2 (5 bases each). Germline values: CDR1 MDHEN, CDR2 SYDVKM. The CDR3 runs 15 residues. V lost 3 bases and J lost 2, with 14 bases in between. CDR3 amino acids: CASSFTGTVAYEQYF. CDR3 nucleotides: TGTGCCAGCAGTTTTACCGGGACGGTAGCCTACGAGCAGTACTTC.

This clone appeared once. The chain links TRBV6-2 or TRBV6-3 to TRBJ1-1, with a weak D call TRBD1 (5 bases). The germline V gene has CDR1 MNHEY and CDR2 SVGEGT. The CDR3 runs 15 residues. The V gene lost 2 bases and the J gene lost 4 bases, with 14 bases spanning the gap. CDR3 sequence (DNA): TGTGCCAGCAGTTACGCCGCGACAAGGGGCACTGAAGCTTTCTTT. It encodes CASSYAATRGTEAFF.

This chain joins TRBV12-1 and TRBJ1-1. TRBV12-1 is tagged as a pseudogene. This CDR3 is built from 13 residues. The CDR3 loop is CASSFHFPVLAFF. CDR3 bases: TGTGCCAGCAGCTTCCACTTTCCGGTGCTAGCTTTCTTT.

J is TRBJ1-1 and V is TRBV28; D perhaps matches TRBD1 (5 bases). This CDR3 is 15 amino acids long. V was pared by 6 bases and J by 1 base, with 15 bases between. The germline V gene encodes CDR1 MDHEN and CDR2 SYDVKM. CDR3 amino acids: CASRGGITGNTEAFF. The CDR3, as DNA: TGTGCCAGCAGGGGCGGGATTACAGGGAACACTGAAGCTTTCTTT.

The rearrangement joins TRBV9 to TRBJ1-1; TRBD1 matches 7 bases. The CDR3 is 15 residues long. V was pared by 3 bases and J by 3 bases, with 8 bases of the junction left unmatched. Germline lookup yields CDR1 SGDLS and CDR2 YYNGEE. This CDR3 reads CASSAHTGAYTEAFF. CDR3 nucleotide sequence: TGTGCCAGCAGCGCCCACACAGGGGCGTACACTGAAGCTTTCTTT.

J is TRBJ2-3 and V is TRBV7-3; D is undetermined. Trimming pared 4 bases from V and 0 bases from J, leaving 11 bases between. The germline gives CDR1 SGHTA, CDR2 FQGTGA. The CDR3 is 15 amino acids. The CDR3: CASSSTRRSTDTQYF. As DNA, the CDR3 is TGTGCCAGCAGCTCTACCCGACGGAGCACAGATACGCAGTATTTT.

The chain links TRBV19 to TRBJ1-4; no clear D. Germline V CDR1 and CDR2: LNHDA, SQIVND (reference sequence). The CDR3 covers 14 residues. Trimming removed 5 bases at V and 6 bases at J, with 13 bases between. CDR3 protein: CASSVRGTYEKLFF. The CDR3 region has the DNA TGTGCCAGTAGTGTCCGGGGAACCTATGAAAAACTGTTTTTT.

This clone was found once. The chain links TRBV11-2 to TRBJ1-6; D unclear. V shed 0 bases and J shed 14 bases, with 17 bases lying between them. The CDR3 contains 15 residues. Germline V lookup: CDR1 SGHAT, CDR2 FQNNGV. CDR3: CASSLDRTGLGTLHF. The CDR3 nucleotides are TGTGCCAGCAGCTTAGATCGTACGGGTCTGGGGACCCTCCACTTT. Together with reference TRBV11-2 and TRBJ1-6, the CDR3 gives the full variable domain: EAGVAQSPRYKIIEKRQSVAFWCNPISGHATLYWYQQILGQGPKLLIQFQNNGVVDDSQLPKDRFSAERLKGVDSTLKIQPAKLEDSAVYLCASSLDRTGLGTLHFGNGTRLTVT.

This chain uses TRBV2 with TRBJ2-5, with TRBD1 matching over 9 bases. Germline lookup yields CDR1 SNHLY and CDR2 FYNNEI. The CDR3 is made up of 16 amino acids. V lost 6 bases and J lost 5; bases outside the gene matches: 13. The CDR3 reads CASRGLAGTGSETQYF. CDR3 nucleotides: TGTGCCAGCAGGGGACTTGCCGGGACAGGGTCCGAGACCCAGTACTTC.

This chain uses TRBV27 with TRBJ2-2, with D possibly TRBD2 on 5 matching bases. The CDR3 spans 15 residues. V lost 7 bases and J 6 bases, leaving 18 bases between the germline ends. The germline gives CDR1 MNHEY, CDR2 SMNVEV (reference sequence). The CDR3 bases are TGTGCCAGCACCCCTTTGCTGGGAGTCGCCGGGGAGCTGTTTTTT. Translating gives CASTPLLGVAGELFF.

The V gene is TRBV18, the J gene TRBJ1-5; no reliable D call. Between the trimmed V and J ends, which lost 3 bases and 0 bases, there was a span of 3 bases. Looked up from germline, CDR1 is KGHSH and CDR2 is LQKENI. This CDR3 contains 13 residues. The CDR3 coding sequence is TGTGCCAGCTCACCTTATAGCAATCAGCCCCAGCATTTT. It codes for CASSPYSNQPQHF.

The chain is built from TRBV27 and TRBJ2-7; a possible D gene is TRBD1 (6 bases). The CDR3 totals 15 residues. Trimming pared 1 base from V and 5 bases from J, leaving 15 bases between. The V gene's germline CDR1 is MNHEY and CDR2 SMNVEV (reference sequence). The CDR3 loop reads CASSLLGQLPNEQYF. The CDR3 coding sequence is TGTGCCAGCAGTTTATTAGGACAGCTGCCCAACGAGCAGTACTTC.

The chain links TRBV19 to TRBJ1-1, with TRBD1 as a possible D gene (5 bases). The ends were cut back, 3 bases at V and 2 bases at J, with 7 bases in the middle. CDR3 length: 13 residues. Germline V gene data show CDR1 as LNHDA and CDR2 as SQIVND (reference sequence). The CDR3 coding sequence is TGTGCCAGTAGTATTCAGGGCAACACTGAAGCTTTCTTT. This sequence encodes CASSIQGNTEAFF.

The CDR3 is CASSIDPGPGPDTQYF. CDR3 DNA: TGTGCCAGTAGTATAGATCCGGGTCCAGGACCAGATACGCAGTATTTT. The rearrangement joins TRBV19 to TRBJ2-3; D not certain. This CDR3 is built from 16 residues. Germline CDR1 reads LNHDA; CDR2 reads SQIVND (reference sequence). Trimming removed 0 bases from V and 4 bases from J, with 14 bases in between.

The chain recombines TRBV10-1 with TRBJ2-7, with 7 positions matching TRBD1. J gave up 4 bases and V 4 bases, and 4 bases lay outside the gene matches. Germline V gene data show CDR1 as WNHNN and CDR2 as SYGVQD (reference sequence). The CDR3 extends over 13 amino acids. The CDR3 DNA reads as TGCGCCAGCAGTGCGGGACAGCTATACGAGCAGTACTTC. This codes for CASSAGQLYEQYF.

A single count supports this clone. The J gene is TRBJ2-1, the V gene TRBV7-9, with 11 bases that match TRBD2. The V segment lost 6 bases and the J segment 8 bases; nucleotides outside the gene matches: 9. This CDR3 comprises 15 residues. Per germline, CDR1 SEHNR and CDR2 FQNEAQ (reference sequence). CDR3: CASRPGLAGGYEQFF. CDR3 bases: TGTGCCAGCAGACCAGGACTAGCGGGTGGCTATGAGCAGTTCTTC.

The genes are TRBV30 and TRBJ1-1; a possible D gene is TRBD1 (6 bases). The germline V and J ends were trimmed by 4 bases and 5 bases, with 14 bases remaining between them. The germline CDR1 and CDR2 sequences are GTSNPN and SVGIG (reference sequence). There are 13 residues in the CDR3. The CDR3 is CAWNRVSWTEAFF. The CDR3 DNA reads as TGTGCCTGGAACAGGGTATCGTGGACTGAAGCTTTCTTT.

The sample holds a few counts of this clone. The genes are TRBV7-9 and TRBJ2-2, with 9 positions matching TRBD1. The CDR3 loop spans 14 amino acids. Germline CDR1 is SEHNR and CDR2 is FQNEAQ (reference sequence). V lost 6 bases to trimming and J lost 6 bases; unmatched junction nucleotides: 5. The CDR3: CASRPGQGAGELFF. Here the CDR3 DNA reads TGTGCCAGCAGACCGGGACAGGGTGCCGGGGAGCTGTTTTTT.

The CDR3 protein is CASSGGTGGYGYTF. The CDR3 DNA follows: TGTGCCAGCAGCGGCGGGACAGGGGGGTATGGCTACACCTTC. The rearrangement joins TRBV27 to TRBJ1-2; 11 bases match TRBD1. CDR3 length equals 14 residues. V was clipped by 6 bases and J by 5 bases; unmatched bases: 5. CDR1 is MNHEY and CDR2 is SMNVEV in the germline V gene (reference sequence).

V gene TRBV1 combines with J gene TRBJ2-5; no DNA check was done on the table's D call, TRBD2. TRBV1 is designated a pseudogene. This CDR3 is 19 amino acids long. CDR3 nucleotides: TGCACCAGCAGCCATGGCGGACTAGGTCTAGCGGCATCACAAGAGACCCAGTACTTC. It is translated as CTSSHGGLGLAASQETQYF.

The chain recombines TRBV4-2 with TRBJ2-2; 8 bases line up with TRBD2. Trimming at V came to 0 bases and at J to 1 base, leaving 7 bases not matched to a gene. CDR1 and CDR2 from the germline V gene are LGHNA and YNFKEQ. CDR3 length: 18 amino acids. CDR3 coding DNA: TGTGCCAGCAGCCAAGATTGGGGCGGGGGGCGGAACACCGGGGAGCTGTTTTTT. The encoded protein is CASSQDWGGGRNTGELFF.

This clone was seen only once. This rearrangement joins TRBV6-6 to TRBJ1-2, with a tentative D call TRBD1 (6 bases). Trimming took off 2 bases at V and 3 bases at J, with 10 bases between the two ends. This CDR3 spans 14 amino acids. Germline V lookup: CDR1 MNHNY, CDR2 SVGAGI (reference sequence). CDR3 nucleotide sequence: TGTGCCAGCAGTTACCAGACAGGATACTATGGCTACACCTTC. Amino acid sequence: CASSYQTGYYGYTF.

V is TRBV30 and J is TRBJ1-1, with D maybe TRBD1 (6 bases). Trimming stripped 3 bases from V and 5 bases from J, with 13 bases between. The CDR3 sequence is 13 residues long. Germline CDR1 GTSNPN, CDR2 SVGIG (reference sequence). For the CDR3, the DNA is TGTGCCTGGAGGCGGAGGGGGAGGACTGAAGCTTTCTTT. It encodes CAWRRRGRTEAFF.

This chain joins TRBV2 and TRBJ2-7; D possibly corresponds to TRBD2 (6 bases). Deletions cut 1 base from V and 2 bases from J, with 15 bases between. The germline gives CDR1 SNHLY, CDR2 FYNNEI. CDR3 size: 16 residues. The chain's CDR3 is CASSEEGLYGTYEQYF. CDR3 sequence (DNA): TGTGCCAGCAGTGAAGAGGGACTTTATGGGACCTACGAGCAGTACTTC.

The CDR3: CASSVSGLPRTDTQYF. CDR3 coding DNA: TGTGCCAGCAGTGTGAGTGGACTTCCCCGCACAGATACGCAGTATTTT. The V call is TRBV2, the J call TRBJ2-3, with D tentatively TRBD2 (5 bases). V lost 4 bases, J lost 1 base, and 15 bases lay in between. The germline CDR1 and CDR2 sequences are SNHLY and FYNNEI. The CDR3 spans 16 residues.

V gene TRBV4-3 combines with J gene TRBJ1-6; no firm D call. CDR3 length: 15 residues. The V end was cut by 0 bases, the J end by 9 bases, with 12 bases between. The germline V gene encodes CDR1 LGHNA and CDR2 YSLEER. CDR3 region: CASSQEWRVASPLHF. In nucleotides, the CDR3 is TGCGCCAGCAGCCAAGAGTGGAGGGTTGCTTCACCCCTCCACTTT.